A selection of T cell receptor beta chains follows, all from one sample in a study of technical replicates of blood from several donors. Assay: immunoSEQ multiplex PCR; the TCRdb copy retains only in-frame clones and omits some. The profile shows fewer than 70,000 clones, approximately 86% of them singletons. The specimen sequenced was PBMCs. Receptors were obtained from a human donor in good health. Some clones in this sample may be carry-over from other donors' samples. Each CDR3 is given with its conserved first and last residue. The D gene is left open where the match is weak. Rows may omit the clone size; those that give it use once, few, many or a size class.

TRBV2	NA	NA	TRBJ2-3	TGTGCCAGCAGTTCGGAGATGCTAGCAACAGATACGCAGTATTTT	CASSSEMLATDTQYF
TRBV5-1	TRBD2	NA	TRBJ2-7	TGCGCCAGCAGCTTGGCGGCTAGCGGGAGCCACGAGCAGTACTTC	CASSLAASGSHEQYF
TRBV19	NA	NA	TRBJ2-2	TGTGCCAGTAGTATATCGGGGGGCTCGGTCGGGGAGCTGTTTTTT	CASSISGGSVGELFF
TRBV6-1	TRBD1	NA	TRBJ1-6	TGTGCCAGCAGTGACCCGGGCAGGGGGCTTTCACCCCTCCACTTT	CASSDPGRGLSPLHF
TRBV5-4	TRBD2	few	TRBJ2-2	TGTGCCAGCAGCTTCGTCTTAAGGGGAGGGGACACCGGGGAGCTGTTTTTT	CASSFVLRGGDTGELFF
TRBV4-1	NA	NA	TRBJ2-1	TGCGCCAGCAGCCCCCCCACGGATGGCGCGGGCTCCTACAATGAGCAGTTCTTC	CASSPPTDGAGSYNEQFF
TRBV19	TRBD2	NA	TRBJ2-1	TGTGCCAGTAGCCGGGGACTAGCGCGCAACAATGAGCAGTTCTTC	CASSRGLARNNEQFF
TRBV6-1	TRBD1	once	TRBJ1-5	TGTGCCAGCAGTGATCGGGTCAGGGGGATCTTTAGCAATCAGCCCCAGCATTTT	CASSDRVRGIFSNQPQHF
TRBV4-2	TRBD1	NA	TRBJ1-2	TGTGCCAGCAGCCGAGACGGACAGGGTAACTATGGCTACACCTTC	CASSRDGQGNYGYTF
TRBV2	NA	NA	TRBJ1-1	TGTGCCAGCAGGAACAGGGCGAACACTGAAGCTTTCTTT	CASRNRANTEAFF
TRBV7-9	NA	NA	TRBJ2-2	TGTGCCAGCAGCCAGGGATCTCGCACCGGGGAGCTGTTTTTT	CASSQGSRTGELFF
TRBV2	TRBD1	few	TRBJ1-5	TGTGCCAGCAGTTTGGAGGACAGGGGCTTTAATCAGCCCCAGCATTTT	CASSLEDRGFNQPQHF
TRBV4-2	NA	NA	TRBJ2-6	TGTGCCAGCAGACTCGTCCGCTCTGGGGCCAACGTCCTGACTTTC	CASRLVRSGANVLTF
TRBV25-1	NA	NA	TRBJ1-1	TGTGCCAGCAGTTTGGACAGATACAACACTGAAGCTTTCTTT	CASSLDRYNTEAFF
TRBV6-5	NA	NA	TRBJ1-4	TGTGCCAGCAGTTCCGAGAGGCAGTCTAATGAAAAACTGTTTTTT	CASSSERQSNEKLFF
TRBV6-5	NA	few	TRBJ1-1	TGTGCCAGCATCCAACAGGGTTCCCGGACTGAAGCTTTCTTT	CASIQQGSRTEAFF
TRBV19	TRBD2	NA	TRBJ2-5	TGTGCCAGTAGTATGGGACTAGCGGGTCCCGGGGAGACCCAGTACTTC	CASSMGLAGPGETQYF
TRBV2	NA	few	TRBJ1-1	TGTGCCAGCAGTCGAACTACAGGGTTCTCTGAAGCTTTCTTT	CASSRTTGFSEAFF
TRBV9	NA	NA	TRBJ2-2	TGTGCCAGCAGCAGGGGGGGACCTAACACCGGGGAGCTGTTTTTT	CASSRGGPNTGELFF
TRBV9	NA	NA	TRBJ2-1	TGTGCCAGCAGCCTGTCCTACAATGAGCAGTTCTTC	CASSLSYNEQFF
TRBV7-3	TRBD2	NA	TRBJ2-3	TGTGCCAGCAGCCCCATGGGACTAGCGGGGGCCACAGATACGCAGTATTTT	CASSPMGLAGATDTQYF
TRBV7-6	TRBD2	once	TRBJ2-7	TGTGCCAGCAGCCCCGGGGGGATCTTGCAGTACTTC	CASSPGGILQYF
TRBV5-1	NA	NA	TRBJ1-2	TGCGCCAGCAGCTTGGATGGGGGGAACTACGGCTACACCTTC	CASSLDGGNYGYTF
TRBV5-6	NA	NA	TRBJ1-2	TGTGCCAGCAGAGACCGGGATACTTTTAAGTTCACCTTC	CASRDRDTFKFTF
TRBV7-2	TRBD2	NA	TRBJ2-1	TGTGCCAGCAGCCCTGTGGGCGGGGGGGCCAATGAGCAGTTCTTC	CASSPVGGGANEQFF
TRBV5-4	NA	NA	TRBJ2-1	TGTGCCAGCAGCCCCCGTGGAGGGGAGAGTTACAATGAGCAGTTCTTC	CASSPRGGESYNEQFF
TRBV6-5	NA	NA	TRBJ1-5	TGTGCCAGCAGTTATAACGGCGGGAATCAGCCCCAGCATTTT	CASSYNGGNQPQHF
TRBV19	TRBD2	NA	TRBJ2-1	TGTGCCAGTAGCTTTAGCGGGGGGGCTTCGAATGAGCAGTTCTTC	CASSFSGGASNEQFF
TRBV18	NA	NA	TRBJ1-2	TGTGCCAGCTCATCGAACCGGGACAATGAGGGCTACACCTTC	CASSSNRDNEGYTF